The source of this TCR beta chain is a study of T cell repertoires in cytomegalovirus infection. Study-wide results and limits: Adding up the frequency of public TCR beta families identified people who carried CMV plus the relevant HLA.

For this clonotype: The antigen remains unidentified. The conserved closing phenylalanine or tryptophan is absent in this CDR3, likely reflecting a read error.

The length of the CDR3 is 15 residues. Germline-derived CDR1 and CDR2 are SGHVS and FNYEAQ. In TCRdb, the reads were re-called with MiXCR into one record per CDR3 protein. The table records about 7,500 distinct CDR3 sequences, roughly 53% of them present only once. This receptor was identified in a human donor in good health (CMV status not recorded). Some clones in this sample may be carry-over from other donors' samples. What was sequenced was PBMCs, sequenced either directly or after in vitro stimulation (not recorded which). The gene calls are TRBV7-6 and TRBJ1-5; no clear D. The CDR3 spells CASSPETYSNPPQHL. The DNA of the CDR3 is TGTGCCAGCAGCCCAGAAACATACAGCAATCCGCCCCAGCATTTG.